This TCR beta chain was sequenced for a study of T-cell memory formation after mild COVID-19 (dated by TCRdb to about 2021). At the level of the whole study: TCR sequence clusters from the two donors were largely donor specific. T-cell clones expanding and contracting after mild COVID-19 in a couple of donors were tracked by longitudinal TCRalpha and TCRbeta repertoire sequencing. Two young, previously healthy adult volunteers made up the cohort, one male and one female.

Ficoll-Paque density gradient centrifugation was used to isolate PBMCs. In the case of this clonotype: The target of this receptor is not known. One base away there is no much larger clone; base qualities are not given.

Trimming removed 1 base from V and 4 bases from J, leaving 12 bases between the germline ends. The CDR3 starts with the cysteine, ends with the phenylalanine, and has 15 residues. Here the CDR3 DNA is all that survives: 45 bases in frame from base 1. In the germline V gene, CDR1 corresponds to SGHRS and CDR2 to YFSETQ. Sequenced on an Illumina NovaSeq 6000. TCRalpha and TCRbeta cDNA libraries were constructed by 5'RACE with constant-segment primers, with sample barcodes and unique molecular identifiers being introduced. RNA was extracted from every sample with Trizol reagent. Amplification of the libraries took two PCR steps, and the second step added a second sample barcode plus Illumina TruSeq adapters. Sequencing of the libraries was done on an Illumina NovaSeq, producing 2 x 150 bp paired-end reads. As for the original processing: The reads were demultiplexed and collapsed into UMI-guided consensus sequences using migec v1.2.7. Using mixcr v2.1.11, UMI consensuses were aligned to TRA and TRB V and J templates and then assembled into clonotypes. A clonotype was counted as expanded or contracted only if both edgeR and NoisET called the change significant, with noise models trained on biological replicates. For edgeR calls, the cutoffs were a false discovery rate-adjusted p below 0.01 and a log2 fold-change threshold of 1. As an exploratory analysis of dynamics, max-normalized trajectories of the 1000 most abundant clonotypes were examined by PCA with hierarchical clustering. Separately sequenced CD4+ and CD8+ repertoires were used to assign the CD4 or CD8 phenotype of responding clones. TCRdb trimmed public reads at Q25 via fastp, called clones via MiXCR and kept in-frame beta chains. CDR3 protein duplicates are merged, each entry listing the most common genes and DNA. In this record, the V and J calls reflect TCRdb's handling and not the investigators' own analysis. This sample is represented by about 400,000 distinct CDR3 sequences; under 20% of them were singletons. The biggest ten clones account for roughly 21% of the sample.

On the study overall, not on this receptor specifically: The second-wave clones that peaked on day 37 were not confirmed to be SARS-CoV-2 specific. Some responding clones were found in pre-infection memory, which suggests that pre-existing cross-reactive memory T cells took part in the SARS-CoV-2 response. The study covered only a couple of mild cases, and larger cohorts including severe cases with pre-infection samples were considered necessary. Contracting CD4+ clones appeared mostly in the CM and EM memory subsets, whereas CD8+ clones were enriched in EMRA. From day 15 to 85, contracting clones showed balanced CD4/CD8 phenotypes, whereas a second wave of clones that expanded from day 15 to 37 leaned towards CD4+.

The source of this sequence is a man aged 18 to 29 who had mild COVID-19 (a few samples of this study predate the infection). The sample titles of this study are shuffled in the database, so cell type and time point are left out; the donor was told from shared clones. The sequence joins TRBV5-1 to TRBJ2-1, with the D gene too uncertain to name. Sequenced material: PBMCs or a T cell subset sorted from them (not recorded which). The DNA is TGCGCCAGCAGCTTGAGGGTAGCTCCGTACAATGAGCAGTTCTTC. Its protein is CASSLRVAPYNEQFF.